This entry lists 30 T cell receptor beta chains sequenced from one sample in a study of shared clonotypes between healthy human individuals. Libraries were prepared by immunoSEQ multiplex PCR; TCRdb keeps only in-frame clonotypes and omits some of them. The sample shows around 690,000 clones, roughly 91% of them seen only once. Specimen: memory CD8+ T cells from PBMCs. Sample subset: CD45RO+ cells pooled with CCR7-negative TemRA cells. The receptors come from a young man in good health. Some clones in this sample may be carry-over from other donors' samples.

The V gene is TRBV18, the J gene TRBJ1-1; D unclear. CDR3 length: 13 residues. Trimming shortened V by 2 bases and J by 7 bases, and 11 bases separated the two germline ends. From germline, CDR1 is KGHSH and CDR2 LQKENI. As DNA, the CDR3 is TGTGCCAGCTCACCATGGGAGAAGATTGAAGCTTTCTTT. This codes for CASSPWEKIEAFF. The full variable domain, rest sourced from reference TRBV18 and TRBJ1-1, is NAGVMQNPRHLVRRRGQEARLRCSPMKGHSHVYWYRQLPEEGLKFMVYLQKENIIDESGMPKERFSAEFPKEGPSILRIQQVVRGDSAAYFCASSPWEKIEAFFGQGTRLTVV.

The V and J genes are TRBV11-1 and TRBJ1-1; no reliable D call. The CDR3 is made up of 15 amino acids. Germline CDR1 SGHAT, CDR2 FQDESV (reference sequence). V was pared by 3 bases and J by 1 base, with 12 bases between. The CDR3 sequence: CASSLGWAGNTEAFF. CDR3 nucleotide sequence: TGTGCCAGCAGCTTGGGGTGGGCGGGGAACACTGAAGCTTTCTTT.

This clone was seen once. CDR3 sequence reads: CASSYSSPLAGAEQFF. The CDR3, as DNA: TGTGCCAGCAGTTACTCTTCCCCACTAGCGGGAGCTGAGCAGTTCTTC. The V and J genes are TRBV6-5 and TRBJ2-1; 11 positions agree with TRBD2. The junction had 7 bases not matched to a gene; V was cut back by 0 bases and J by 9 bases. Germline V gene sequence: CDR1 MNHEY, CDR2 SVGAGI. The CDR3 length is 16 residues.

The chain combines TRBV5-5 with TRBJ2-7; D gene ambiguous. This CDR3 has 11 amino acids. The germline V gene encodes CDR1 SGHKS and CDR2 YYEKEE (reference sequence). Trimming took off 4 bases at V and 4 bases at J, with 6 bases between the two ends. The CDR3 spells CASSLPYEQYF. CDR3 DNA sequence: TGTGCCAGCAGCCTCCCGTACGAGCAGTACTTC.

The V call is TRBV21-1, the J call TRBJ2-7; TRBD2, the table's D call, lacks a check against the DNA. TRBV21-1 is annotated as a pseudogene. CDR3 length: 15 residues. This CDR3 reads CASHLILAFSYEQYF. In DNA, the CDR3 is TGTGCCAGCCACTTAATACTAGCGTTTTCCTACGAGCAGTACTTC.

The V and J genes are TRBV5-5 and TRBJ1-2; D ambiguous. CDR3 length: 14 residues. Trimming left V 0 bases short and J 8 bases short, with 14 bases between. Looked up from germline, CDR1 is SGHKS and CDR2 is YYEKEE (reference sequence). The CDR3 is CASSLDHPAGGYTF. In nucleotides, the CDR3 is TGTGCCAGCAGCTTGGATCACCCCGCGGGGGGCTACACCTTC.

This clone was found many times. This chain uses TRBV7-4 with TRBJ2-7; 7 bases are a match to TRBD2. The trim removed 5 bases at V and 0 bases at J, leaving 13 bases unmatched. The CDR3 covers 17 residues. Per the germline V gene, CDR1 is SGHVT and CDR2 is SQSDAQ. The CDR3 bases are TGTGCCAGCAGCGGATCGACAACTAGCGATAGCTCCTACGAGCAGTACTTC. Amino acids: CASSGSTTSDSSYEQYF.

This clone came up once. This chain links TRBV5-6 with TRBJ2-7; D tentatively reads TRBD1 or TRBD2 (5 bases each). The germline V and J ends were trimmed by 2 bases and 2 bases, with 14 bases remaining between them. The length of the CDR3 is 15 residues. Per germline, CDR1 SGHDT and CDR2 YYEEEE. DNA of the CDR3: TGTGCCAGCAGCTTTAGTTCCCGGGGCCCCTACGAGCAGTACTTC. The encoded protein is CASSFSSRGPYEQYF. The whole variable domain, filled in from reference TRBV5-6 and TRBJ2-7, reads DAGVTQSPTHLIKTRGQQVTLRCSPKSGHDTVSWYQQALGQGPQFIFQYYEEEERQRGNFPDRFSGHQFPNYSSELNVNALLLGDSALYLCASSFSSRGPYEQYFGPGTRLTVT.

The chain uses TRBV9 and TRBJ2-2; TRBD2 agrees at 9 bases. The V gene's germline CDR1 is SGDLS and CDR2 YYNGEE. The CDR3 is 14 residues long. J was trimmed by 3 bases and V by 6 bases; bases with no gene match: 3. CDR3: CASTAGGDTGELFF. The CDR3 coding sequence is TGTGCCAGCACCGCGGGGGGGGACACCGGGGAGCTGTTTTTT.

V gene TRBV4-1 combines with J gene TRBJ1-5; tentatively, D is TRBD1 (6 bases). V was clipped by 0 bases and J by 4 bases, with 10 bases between them. CDR1 and CDR2 from the germline V gene are MGHRA and YSYEKL. There are 15 residues in the CDR3. For the CDR3, the DNA is TGCGCCAGCAGCCAAGAATGGGACACGAATCAGCCCCAGCATTTT. This encodes CASSQEWDTNQPQHF.

The chain is built from TRBV6-1 and TRBJ1-2, with D unresolved. Germline V gives CDR1 MNHNS, CDR2 SASEGT. The CDR3 consists of 10 residues. V gave up 6 bases and J gave up 5 bases, with 4 bases separating them. The CDR3 coding sequence is TGTGCCAGCAGGGCGTATGGCTACACCTTC. It is translated as CASRAYGYTF.

The J gene is TRBJ2-7, the V gene TRBV7-9; TRBD1 matches 7 bases. V gave up 6 bases and J gave up 6 bases; unmatched junction bases: 5. CDR3 size: 12 residues. Germline V gene data show CDR1 as SEHNR and CDR2 as FQNEAQ (reference sequence). In DNA, the CDR3 is TGTGCCAGCAGAACTGACAGGGTCGAGCAGTACTTC. Translated, it gives CASRTDRVEQYF.

The rearrangement joins TRBV27 to TRBJ1-1; D might be TRBD1 (5 bases). Trimming pared 4 bases from V and 1 base from J, leaving 19 bases between. This CDR3 comprises 17 residues. The germline V gene has CDR1 MNHEY and CDR2 SMNVEV (reference sequence). Here the CDR3 reads CASSSIPGTAENTEAFF. The CDR3 nucleotides are TGTGCCAGCAGTTCCATCCCGGGGACCGCGGAGAACACTGAAGCTTTCTTT.

The J gene is TRBJ2-1, the V gene TRBV7-9, with D possibly matching TRBD1 (5 bases). The V end lost 5 bases, the J end lost 10 bases, and 12 bases lay between the germline ends. The CDR3 has 12 residues. Germline lookup yields CDR1 SEHNR and CDR2 FQNEAQ (reference sequence). CDR3 bases: TGTGCCAGCAGCACCAAGCAGGGCGAGCAGTTCTTC. Its translation: CASSTKQGEQFF.

This chain uses TRBV7-9 with TRBJ2-5, with no clear D. The germline gives CDR1 SEHNR, CDR2 FQNEAQ (reference sequence). The CDR3 has 14 residues. Deletions cut 5 bases from V and 9 bases from J, with 19 bases between. CDR3: CASSQPDRASAQYF. CDR3 DNA: TGTGCCAGCAGCCAACCGGACCGAGCCTCGGCCCAGTACTTC.

This sequence joins TRBV11-2 and TRBJ2-1, with 9 bases fitting TRBD1. The CDR3 consists of 15 residues. V trimming: 4 bases; J trimming: 9 bases; junction bases outside the gene matches: 10. The germline V gene encodes CDR1 SGHAT and CDR2 FQNNGV. The CDR3 coding sequence is TGTGCCAGCAGCTCCAGACAGGGGGAGGCGCGTGAGCAGTTCTTC. It encodes CASSSRQGEAREQFF.

V is TRBV28 and J is TRBJ1-3, with D unresolved. Between the trimmed V and J ends, which lost 6 bases and 0 bases, there was a span of 15 bases. Germline CDR1 reads MDHEN; CDR2 reads SYDVKM. The CDR3 consists of 16 residues. DNA of the CDR3: TGTGCCAGCAGCCAGACCCGACTGTCCTCTGGAAACACCATATATTTT. Translation gives CASSQTRLSSGNTIYF.

This clone has a single count. This chain connects TRBV28 to TRBJ1-1; 7 bases are shared with TRBD1. This CDR3 region has 15 residues. The V and J ends lost 6 bases and 0 bases, in that order; junction bases with no gene match: 7. The V gene's germline CDR1 is MDHEN and CDR2 SYDVKM. The CDR3 loop is CASSRPGQLNTEAFF. In DNA form, the CDR3 reads TGTGCCAGCAGCCGCCCGGGACAGCTGAACACTGAAGCTTTCTTT. Complete variable domain (other parts from reference TRBV28 and TRBJ1-1): DVKVTQSSRYLVKRTGEKVFLECVQDMDHENMFWYRQDPGLGLRLIYFSYDVKMKEKGDIPEGYSVSREKKERFSLILESASTNQTSMYLCASSRPGQLNTEAFFGQGTRLTVV.

The chain joins TRBV5-1 to TRBJ2-5, with 9 bases identical to TRBD2. With V trimmed by 4 bases and J by 5 bases, 9 bases remained unmatched. Germline V CDR1 and CDR2: SGHRS, YFSETQ. The CDR3 loop spans 15 amino acids. CDR3 loop: CASSPISGRGETQYF. CDR3 DNA: TGCGCCAGCAGCCCTATTAGCGGGAGAGGGGAGACCCAGTACTTC. The full variable domain, rest sourced from reference TRBV5-1 and TRBJ2-5, is KAGVTQTPRYLIKTRGQQVTLSCSPISGHRSVSWYQQTPGQGLQFLFEYFSETQRNKGNFPGRFSGRQFSNSRSEMNVSTLELGDSALYLCASSPISGRGETQYFGPGTRLLVL.

V gene TRBV7-9 combines with J gene TRBJ2-7, with TRBD1 identical over 7 bases. This CDR3 spans 15 amino acids. V shed 4 bases, J shed 5 bases, and the junction held 11 bases outside the gene matches. CDR1 and CDR2 from the germline V gene are SEHNR and FQNEAQ (reference sequence). As DNA, the CDR3 is TGTGCCAGCAGCTCCCCCGACAGGGAAGTCCACGAGCAGTACTTC. This encodes CASSSPDREVHEQYF.

This clone turned up a few times. The genes are TRBV7-6 and TRBJ2-7, with 7 bases fitting TRBD2. Germline V gene lookup returns CDR1 SGHVS and CDR2 FNYEAQ. V lost 5 bases to trimming and J lost 3 bases; unmatched junction nucleotides: 10. The CDR3 has 15 amino acids. CDR3 in amino acids: CASSPFGSSGYEQYF. CDR3 sequence (DNA): TGTGCCAGCAGCCCCTTTGGGTCTAGCGGCTACGAGCAGTACTTC.

The V gene is TRBV28, the J gene TRBJ2-7; the match to TRBD2 covers 12 bases. This CDR3 spans 14 amino acids. Per the germline V gene, CDR1 is MDHEN and CDR2 is SYDVKM. V lost 4 bases and J lost 9; bases outside the gene matches: 7. CDR3 sequence: CASSSGLAGSGQYF. As DNA, the CDR3 is TGTGCCAGCAGTTCGGGACTAGCGGGTTCCGGGCAGTACTTC.

This chain links TRBV6-5 with TRBJ2-4, with 10 bases identical to TRBD1. Germline values: CDR1 MNHEY, CDR2 SVGAGI. The CDR3 runs to 14 residues. The V segment lost 2 bases and the J segment 8 bases; nucleotides outside the gene matches: 3. The chain's CDR3 is CASSYGTGEDIQYF. The CDR3 DNA sequence: TGTGCCAGCAGTTACGGGACAGGGGAGGACATTCAGTACTTC.

The rearrangement joins TRBV9 to TRBJ2-1, with D possibly being TRBD2 (6 bases). V was clipped by 5 bases and J by 2 bases, with 14 bases between them. This CDR3 contains 15 residues. Germline values: CDR1 SGDLS, CDR2 YYNGEE. CDR3 amino acids: CASSGWRGTYNEQFF. CDR3 bases: TGTGCCAGCAGTGGGTGGCGGGGAACCTACAATGAGCAGTTCTTC.

V and J are TRBV4-1 and TRBJ2-7; TRBD2 might be the D (5 bases). The length of the CDR3 is 14 residues. With 3 bases removed from V and 12 bases from J, the gap between germline ends came to 21 bases. The germline V gene has CDR1 MGHRA and CDR2 YSYEKL. In DNA form, the CDR3 reads TGCGCCAGCAGCCACGACCATGGGGTACTAGAAACGTACTTC. This gives the protein CASSHDHGVLETYF.

This clone was counted a single time. The rearrangement uses TRBV19 and TRBJ2-1, with a tentative D call TRBD2 (6 bases). Trimming took 3 bases from V and 5 from J, leaving 14 bases between them. CDR3 size: 15 residues. CDR1 and CDR2 (germline): LNHDA, SQIVND (reference sequence). The CDR3 sequence: CASSIGTAPHNEQFF. The DNA for the CDR3 is TGTGCCAGTAGTATCGGGACTGCCCCACACAATGAGCAGTTCTTC.

V usage is TRBV29-1 and J usage is TRBJ2-1; D is ambiguous. Germline-derived CDR1 and CDR2 are SQVTM and ANQGSEA. This CDR3 is 16 amino acids long. CDR3 residues: CIVTGSSVASYNEQFF. CDR3 in DNA: TGCATTGTCACGGGTAGCTCGGTGGCGTCTTACAATGAGCAGTTCTTC.

The CDR3 nucleotides read TGTGCCAGCAGCCCTGCAGGGGACGAAAAACTGTTTTTT. Translated, it gives CASSPAGDEKLFF. The V gene is TRBV28, the J gene TRBJ1-4; the D gene is possibly TRBD1 (6 bases). CDR3 length equals 13 residues. Germline values: CDR1 MDHEN, CDR2 SYDVKM. Trimming took off 6 bases at V and 8 bases at J, with 13 bases between the two ends.

The genes are TRBV29-1 and TRBJ2-1; D not resolved. V was trimmed by 5 bases and J by 0 bases, leaving 14 bases between them. The germline V gene has CDR1 SQVTM and CDR2 ANQGSEA. The CDR3 spans 15 residues. CDR3 nucleotides: TGCAGCGTTCCGCTAACCTCAAGCTCCTACAATGAGCAGTTCTTC. It yields the protein CSVPLTSSSYNEQFF.

The chain recombines TRBV4-3 with TRBJ2-3; the D gene is possibly TRBD2 (6 bases). Germline V gene data show CDR1 as LGHNA and CDR2 as YSLEER. V was pared by 4 bases and J by 0 bases, with 20 bases between. This CDR3 contains 18 residues. The CDR3 sequence: CASSPNRGGAVSTDTQYF. Here the CDR3 DNA reads TGCGCCAGCAGCCCTAACCGGGGCGGGGCCGTTAGCACAGATACGCAGTATTTT.